This T cell receptor beta chain emerged from a study of vaccination effects on CD4 cells after COVID-19. On this clone itself: Antigen specificity is unknown.

Sequencing was performed with immunoSEQ multiplex PCR; in TCRdb, only in-frame clones are kept and a portion is missing. Here the sample spans some 40,000 clones, approximately 70% being singletons. Viral peptide pools were used in the ViraFEST assay to expand antigen-specific CD4+ T cells, and sequencing came afterward. Researchers isolated CD4+ T cells once approximately eleven days of culture had elapsed. This individual contracted SARS-CoV-2 between March and December 2020, as verified by PCR. Culturing of two million PBMC per well took place with about 10 IU/ml IL-2 and about 9.3 ug/ml peptides. Germline V CDR1 and CDR2: MDHEN, SYDVKM. V gave up 2 bases and J gave up 1 base, with 3 bases separating them. This CDR3 is 12 amino acids long.

This sequence joins TRBV28 and TRBJ2-7; no firm D call. This clonotype was obtained from a human donor who had a prior SARS-CoV-2 infection. Specimen: CD4+ T cells from PBMCs cultured with a peptide pool, collected before COVID-19 vaccination. CDR3 loop: CASSLLSYEQYF. The CDR3 DNA reads TGTGCCAGCAGTTTACTGTCCTACGAGCAGTACTTC.